What follows is one T cell receptor beta chain and its context. Its antigen is still unknown. Germline CDR1 is MNHEY and CDR2 is SVGAGI. This CDR3 has 15 amino acids. The germline V and J ends were trimmed by 7 bases and 3 bases, with 13 bases remaining between them. Lamina propria lymphocytes from surgical specimens were isolated on a density gradient before sorting. These data come from a study of T cell repertoires in ileal Crohn's disease. Findings and caveats of the study: Clonal expansions were more frequent in active smokers than non-smokers at surgery. Clonality above 26.8% at surgery always came with endoscopic recurrence.

The table came from immunoSEQ multiplex PCR; TCRdb's copy has only in-frame clones and leaves some out. The data show thousands of clones, with less than 95% seen just once and 2% to 2.5% held by the top ten. Material for sequencing was CD4+ T cells sorted from the ileum. The V and J genes are TRBV6-5 and TRBJ2-6; D is perhaps TRBD2 (6 bases). The clonotype comes from an adult with Crohn's disease. The CDR3 sequence: CASNVGGRGANVLTF. The CDR3 DNA reads as TGTGCCAGCAACGTCGGGGGACGTGGGGCCAACGTCCTGACTTTC.